The present T cell receptor beta chain was sequenced within a study of cytomegalovirus exposure and HLA in healthy donors. Study outcomes and limitations: A later analysis showed that HLA-associated TCR beta chains had undergone more clonal expansion than equally common others.

A remark on this clone: Its matching antigen is unknown.

In the PCR, 60 Vbeta and 13 Jbeta primers were used. Sequencing used immunoSEQ multiplex PCR; TCRdb keeps in-frame clones, though not all of them. Of approximately 120,000 clones in the sample, more than 65% were seen once. Germline assignment: CDR1 LGHNT and CDR2 FRNRAP. The CDR3 runs to 15 residues. The V end lost 5 bases, the J end lost 3 bases, and 16 bases lay between the germline ends. The sample consisted of PBMCs. The TCR sequence derives from a middle-aged woman in good health and CMV-seropositive. The chain has TRBV12-5 and TRBJ1-2, with D unclear. The chain's CDR3 is CASGPRNGRDYGYTF. CDR3 nucleotides: TGTGCTAGTGGTCCCCGTAACGGGCGGGACTATGGCTACACCTTC.